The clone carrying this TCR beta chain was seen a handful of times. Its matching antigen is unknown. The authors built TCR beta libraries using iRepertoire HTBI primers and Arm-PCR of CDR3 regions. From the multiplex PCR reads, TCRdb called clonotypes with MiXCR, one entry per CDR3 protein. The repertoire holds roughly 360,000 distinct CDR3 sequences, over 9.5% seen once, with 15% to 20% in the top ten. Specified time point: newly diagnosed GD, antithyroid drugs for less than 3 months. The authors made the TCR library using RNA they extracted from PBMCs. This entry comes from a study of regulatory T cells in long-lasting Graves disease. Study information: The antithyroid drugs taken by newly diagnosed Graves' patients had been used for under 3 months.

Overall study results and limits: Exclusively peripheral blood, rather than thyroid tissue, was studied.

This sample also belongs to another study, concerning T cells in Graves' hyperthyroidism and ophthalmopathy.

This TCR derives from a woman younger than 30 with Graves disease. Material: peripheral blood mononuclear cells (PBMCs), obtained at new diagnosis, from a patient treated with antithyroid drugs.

The CDR3 region has the DNA TGCAGTGCTACCACCCTACGGGGTGAGGTCACTGAAGCTTTCTTT. Protein sequence: CSATTLRGEVTEAFF. The chain couples TRBV20-1 to TRBJ1-1, with unresolved D. The germline CDR1 and CDR2 sequences are DFQATT and SNEGSKA (reference sequence). V dropped 4 bases and J dropped 4 bases, with 19 bases sitting between them. The CDR3 sequence is 15 residues long.